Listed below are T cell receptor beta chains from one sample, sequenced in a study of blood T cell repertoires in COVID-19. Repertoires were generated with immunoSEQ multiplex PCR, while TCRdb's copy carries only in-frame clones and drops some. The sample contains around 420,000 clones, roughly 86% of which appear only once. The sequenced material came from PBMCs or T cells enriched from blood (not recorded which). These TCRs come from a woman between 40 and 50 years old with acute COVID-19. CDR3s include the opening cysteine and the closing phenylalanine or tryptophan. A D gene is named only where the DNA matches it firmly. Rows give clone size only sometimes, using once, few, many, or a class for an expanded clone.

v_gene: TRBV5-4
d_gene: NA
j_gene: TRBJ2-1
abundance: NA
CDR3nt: TGTGCCAGCAGCTTTTATAGACAGGCTGACTACAATGAGCAGTTCTTC
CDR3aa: CASSFYRQADYNEQFF

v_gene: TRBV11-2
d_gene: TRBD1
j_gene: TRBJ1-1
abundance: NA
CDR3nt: TGTGCCAGCAGCTTACAGGGGGCCGGAACTGAAGCTTTCTTT
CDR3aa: CASSLQGAGTEAFF

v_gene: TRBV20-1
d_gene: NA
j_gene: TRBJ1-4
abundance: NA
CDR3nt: TGCAGTGCGGGGGGGTTTGAAAAACTGTTTTTT
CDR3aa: CSAGGFEKLFF

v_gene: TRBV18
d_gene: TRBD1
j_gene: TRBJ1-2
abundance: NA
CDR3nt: TGTGCCAGCTCACCCCTGCCCGGACAGGGAAAAAATGGCTACACCTTC
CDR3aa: CASSPLPGQGKNGYTF

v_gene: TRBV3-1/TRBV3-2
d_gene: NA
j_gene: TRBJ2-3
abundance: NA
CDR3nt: TGTGCCAGCAGCCTCCTAGCTACAGATACGCAGTATTTT
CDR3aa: CASSLLATDTQYF

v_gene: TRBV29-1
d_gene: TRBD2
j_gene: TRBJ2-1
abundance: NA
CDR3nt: TGCAGCGTTGAATTCTGGCTAGCGGGGGGTGAGCAGTTCTTC
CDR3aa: CSVEFWLAGGEQFF

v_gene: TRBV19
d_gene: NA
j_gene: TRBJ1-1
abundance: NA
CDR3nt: TGTGCCAGTAGTACCCCCGGGAGGTTCGAGAGGACCTCGAACACTGAAGCTTTCTTT
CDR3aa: CASSTPGRFERTSNTEAFF

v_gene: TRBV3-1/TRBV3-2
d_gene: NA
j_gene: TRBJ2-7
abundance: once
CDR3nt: TGTGCCAGCAGCCAAGATGGGGCCGCTCGGGCCTACGAGCAGTACTTC
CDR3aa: CASSQDGAARAYEQYF

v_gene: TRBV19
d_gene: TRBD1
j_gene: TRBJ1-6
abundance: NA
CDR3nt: TGTGCCAGTAGCCCGGGACAGGGGTATAATTCACCCCTCCACTTT
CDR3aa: CASSPGQGYNSPLHF

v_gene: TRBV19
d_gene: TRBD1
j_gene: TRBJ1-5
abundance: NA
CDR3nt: TGTGCCAGTAGTGGGACAGGGGAATGGCCCCAGCATTTT
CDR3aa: CASSGTGEWPQHF

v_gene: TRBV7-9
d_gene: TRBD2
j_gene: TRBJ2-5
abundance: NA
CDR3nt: TGTGCCAGCAGCTTGAGCGGGGCGAACCTACGGGAGACCCAGTACTTC
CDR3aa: CASSLSGANLRETQYF

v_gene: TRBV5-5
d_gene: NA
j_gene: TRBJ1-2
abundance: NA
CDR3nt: TGTGCCAGCAGCTTGTCAACGGGTTCCGAGGCAGCCTATGGCTACACCTTC
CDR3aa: CASSLSTGSEAAYGYTF

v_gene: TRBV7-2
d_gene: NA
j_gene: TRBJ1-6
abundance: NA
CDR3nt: TGTGCCAGCAGCTTAGGAGGAGTCACCATTCGTGGTAATTCACCCCTCCACTTT
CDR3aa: CASSLGGVTIRGNSPLHF

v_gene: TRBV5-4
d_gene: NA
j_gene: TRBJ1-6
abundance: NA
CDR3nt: TGTGCCAGCAGCTATGGACAGAATTCACCCCTCCACTTT
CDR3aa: CASSYGQNSPLHF

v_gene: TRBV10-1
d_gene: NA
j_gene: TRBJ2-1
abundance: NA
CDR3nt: TGCGCCAGCTTGACCAACCCCCGGGGCTACAATGAGCAGTTCTTC
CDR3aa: CASLTNPRGYNEQFF

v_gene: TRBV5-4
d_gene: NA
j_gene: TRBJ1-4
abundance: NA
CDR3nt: TGTGCCAGCAGCTTGATCGGTGAAAAACTGTTTTTT
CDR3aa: CASSLIGEKLFF

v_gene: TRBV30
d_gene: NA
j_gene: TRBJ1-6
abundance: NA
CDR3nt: TGTGCCTGGAGTGCGGGTATTACTCCCCTCCACTTT
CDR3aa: CAWSAGITPLHF

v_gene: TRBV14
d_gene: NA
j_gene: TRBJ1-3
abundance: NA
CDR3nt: TGTGCCAGCAGCCAAGATTTAAAAATCGGCAGGTCAAGCTCTGGAAACACCATATATTTT
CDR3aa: CASSQDLKIGRSSSGNTIYF

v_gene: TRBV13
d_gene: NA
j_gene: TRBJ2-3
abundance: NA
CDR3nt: TGTGCCAGCAGCCCGGGTCCACCCACAGATACGCAGTATTTT
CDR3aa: CASSPGPPTDTQYF

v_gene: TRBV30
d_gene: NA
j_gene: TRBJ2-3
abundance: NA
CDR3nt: TGTGCCTGGGGTACAGGCGCCAGCACAGATACGCAGTATTTT
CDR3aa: CAWGTGASTDTQYF

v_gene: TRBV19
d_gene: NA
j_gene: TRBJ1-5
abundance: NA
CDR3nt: TGTGCCAGTAGTAATTTGCAGGCGGGCCAGCCCCAGCATTTT
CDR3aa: CASSNLQAGQPQHF

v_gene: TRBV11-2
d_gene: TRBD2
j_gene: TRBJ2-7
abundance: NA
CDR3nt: TGTGCCAGCAGCCAATCGTTTAGCGGGGGGGTCTACGAGCAGTACTTC
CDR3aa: CASSQSFSGGVYEQYF

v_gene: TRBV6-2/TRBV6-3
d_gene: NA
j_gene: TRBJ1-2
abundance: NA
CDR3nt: TGTGCCAGCAGTTACACAACAGGAATCTATGGCTACACCTTC
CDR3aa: CASSYTTGIYGYTF

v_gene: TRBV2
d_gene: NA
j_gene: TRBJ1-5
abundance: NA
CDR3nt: TGTGCCAGCAGGTGGGAGGTCAATCAGCCCCAGCATTTT
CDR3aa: CASRWEVNQPQHF

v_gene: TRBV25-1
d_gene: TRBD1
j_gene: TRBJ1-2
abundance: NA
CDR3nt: TGTGCCAGCAGCACCGTGATCTTGACAGGGGCCTATGGCTACACCTTC
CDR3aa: CASSTVILTGAYGYTF

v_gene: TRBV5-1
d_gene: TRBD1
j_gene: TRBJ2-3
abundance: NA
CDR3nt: TGCGCCAGCAGCTTGGCTCAGGGGGCAGATACGCAGTATTTT
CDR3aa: CASSLAQGADTQYF

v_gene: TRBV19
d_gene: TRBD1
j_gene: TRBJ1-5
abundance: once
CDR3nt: TGTGCCAGTAGGCCGGGACAGGGCACGGATAGCAATCAGCCCCAGCATTTT
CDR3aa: CASRPGQGTDSNQPQHF

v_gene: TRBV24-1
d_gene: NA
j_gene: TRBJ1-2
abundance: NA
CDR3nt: TGTGCCACCAGTGATTACCGCGGACAGTTCGGGGGCTACACCTTC
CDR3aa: CATSDYRGQFGGYTF

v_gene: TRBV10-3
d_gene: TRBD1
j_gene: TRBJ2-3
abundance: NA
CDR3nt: TGTGCCATCAGGGACAGGTTACCAGATACGCAGTATTTT
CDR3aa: CAIRDRLPDTQYF

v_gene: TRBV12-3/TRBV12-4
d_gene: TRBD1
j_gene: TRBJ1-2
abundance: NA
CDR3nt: TGTGCCAGCAGCCCCGGGACAGACCTGAGCTACACCTTC
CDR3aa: CASSPGTDLSYTF

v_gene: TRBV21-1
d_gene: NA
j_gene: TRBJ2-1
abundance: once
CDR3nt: TGTGCCAGCAGCAAGGGCTCCCGACTAGCGGGGGCCCTAACGAGCTCCTACAATGAGCAGTTCTTC
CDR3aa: CASSKGSRLAGALTSSYNEQFF

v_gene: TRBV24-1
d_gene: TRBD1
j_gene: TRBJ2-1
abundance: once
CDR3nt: TGTGCCTCTCGGGACAGAGCCTACAATGAGCAGTTCTTC
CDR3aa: CASRDRAYNEQFF

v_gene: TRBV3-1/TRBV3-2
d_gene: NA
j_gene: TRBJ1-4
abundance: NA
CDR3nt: TGTGCCAGCACCGCAAGGGAAGGGGGTGAAAAACTGTTTTTT
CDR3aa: CASTAREGGEKLFF

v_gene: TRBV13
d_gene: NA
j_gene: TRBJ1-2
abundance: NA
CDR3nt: TGTGCCAGCAGCTCCCCTACGTCTTTGGGCCTCGACGGCTACACCTTC
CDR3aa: CASSSPTSLGLDGYTF

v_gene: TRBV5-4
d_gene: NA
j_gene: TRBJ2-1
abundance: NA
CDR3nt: TGTGCCAGCAGCTTGAAAAGGGGTGAGCAGTTCTTC
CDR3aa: CASSLKRGEQFF

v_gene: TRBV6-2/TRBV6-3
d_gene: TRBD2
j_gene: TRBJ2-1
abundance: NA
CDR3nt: TGTGCCAGCAGTTACCTCAGGGGACGGGGGGGCCCCGGCAATGAGCAGTTCTTC
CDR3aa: CASSYLRGRGGPGNEQFF

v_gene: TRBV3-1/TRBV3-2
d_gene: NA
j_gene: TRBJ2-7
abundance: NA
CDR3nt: TGTGCCAGCAGCCAGGCCCGATTTACAGGGTCTATTAGTTACGAGCAGTACTTC
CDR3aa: CASSQARFTGSISYEQYF

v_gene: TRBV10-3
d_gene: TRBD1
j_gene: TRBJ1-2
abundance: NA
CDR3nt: TGTGCCATCAGTGCTCTGACAGGGGCTAACTATGGCTACACCTTC
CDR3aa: CAISALTGANYGYTF

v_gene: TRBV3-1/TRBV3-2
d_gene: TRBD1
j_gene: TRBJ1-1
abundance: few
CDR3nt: TGTGCCAGCAGCCAAAAGGACAGGGGTACTGAAGCTTTCTTT
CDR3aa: CASSQKDRGTEAFF

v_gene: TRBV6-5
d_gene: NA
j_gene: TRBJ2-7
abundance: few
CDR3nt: TGTGCCAGCAGCCCCTGGACACTTACTACGAATGAGCAGTACTTC
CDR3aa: CASSPWTLTTNEQYF

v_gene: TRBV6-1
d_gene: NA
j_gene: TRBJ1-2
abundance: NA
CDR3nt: TGTGCCAGCAGTGAAGCCGGTCATGGCTACACCTTC
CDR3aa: CASSEAGHGYTF